The 30 T cell receptor beta chains below all came from one sample that was sequenced in a study of T cells after yellow fever vaccination. TCRdb re-called the 5' RACE reads through MiXCR, storing one row per CDR3 protein. The sample has some 390,000 distinct CDR3 sequences, about 6.2% seen once; the top ten hold about 15%. This material consisted of PBMCs, taken 5 days after the yellow fever booster vaccination. These receptors came from a man aged 25 to 40 who received the YFV17D yellow fever vaccine.

This clonotype has a handful of counts. J is TRBJ2-1 and V is TRBV6-5; D not resolved. Germline V gene data show CDR1 as MNHEY and CDR2 as SVGAGI. V was clipped by 5 bases and J by 6 bases, with 8 bases between them. The CDR3 has 12 amino acids. The CDR3 DNA reads TGTGCCAGCAGTAACACAGCCAATGAGCAGTTCTTC. Translation: CASSNTANEQFF.

This clonotype has at least ten counts. The chain joins TRBV7-9 to TRBJ2-2; TRBD2 might be the D (5 bases). Germline V CDR1 and CDR2: SEHNR, FQNEAQ (reference sequence). V shed 4 bases and J shed 2 bases, with 14 bases lying between them. The CDR3 loop spans 16 amino acids. The CDR3 bases are TGTGCCAGCAGCTGGGATGGGAGCGCAAACACCGGGGAGCTGTTTTTT. Residues: CASSWDGSANTGELFF.

In this sample, this clonotype turned up many times. The chain uses TRBV5-5 and TRBJ2-1; D possibly corresponds to TRBD1 (6 bases). V gave up 4 bases and J gave up 7 bases, with 18 bases separating them. The CDR3 runs to 15 residues. Germline V gene data show CDR1 as SGHKS and CDR2 as YYEKEE (reference sequence). CDR3 nucleotide sequence: TGTGCCAGCAGCCGAAACAGGGATCTTTGGAATGAGCAGTTCTTC. Its translation is CASSRNRDLWNEQFF.

This clonotype showed up many times. The V gene is TRBV6-1, the J gene TRBJ2-1, with 8 bases that match TRBD2. V was pared by 6 bases and J by 1 base, with 2 bases of the junction left unmatched. This CDR3 has 14 residues. Per germline, CDR1 MNHNS and CDR2 SASEGT. The CDR3 DNA reads TGTGCCAGCAGGAGCGGGGGATCCTACAATGAGCAGTTCTTC. It yields the protein CASRSGGSYNEQFF.

The table lists this clonotype with a few counts. The chain links TRBV24-1 to TRBJ2-2; weak D call: TRBD1 (5 bases). There are 16 residues in the CDR3. Germline V gene data show CDR1 as KGHDR and CDR2 as SFDVKD. V was trimmed by 5 bases and J by 4 bases, leaving 16 bases between them. The CDR3 sequence is CATSAPAGKGTGELFF. In nucleotides, the CDR3 is TGTGCCACCAGTGCCCCCGCAGGGAAAGGCACCGGGGAGCTGTTTTTT.

This clonotype came up many times. The rearrangement uses TRBV28 and TRBJ2-7; 8 nucleotides line up with TRBD1. J was trimmed by 6 bases and V by 4 bases; bases with no gene match: 5. CDR3 length equals 13 residues. Germline lookup yields CDR1 MDHEN and CDR2 SYDVKM. The CDR3 here is CASSSPDRAEQYF. DNA of the CDR3: TGTGCCAGCAGTTCTCCGGACAGGGCCGAGCAGTACTTC.

This chain connects TRBV5-4 to TRBJ2-7; TRBD1 aligns across 10 bases. This CDR3 is 15 amino acids long. CDR1 and CDR2 (germline): SGHNT, YYREEE (reference sequence). The V gene end was trimmed by 2 bases and the J gene end by 5 bases; junction bases not matched to a gene: 7. The CDR3 DNA follows: TGTGCCAGCAGCTTAGTTGACAGGGGGCGGCACGAGCAGTACTTC. It yields the protein CASSLVDRGRHEQYF.

This clonotype turned up a few times. V usage is TRBV12-3 or TRBV12-4 and J usage is TRBJ2-2, with D possibly TRBD1 on 6 matching bases. V was pared by 6 bases and J by 4 bases, with 12 bases between. The CDR3 length is 14 residues. The CDR3 loop reads CASRSDRSTGELFF. DNA of the CDR3: TGTGCCAGCAGGAGTGACAGGAGCACCGGGGAGCTGTTTTTT.

In this sample, this clonotype turned up many times. The chain carries TRBV20-1 and TRBJ2-3, with D maybe TRBD2 (5 bases). CDR3 size: 13 residues. CDR1 and CDR2 (germline): DFQATT, SNEGSKA (reference sequence). V was shortened by 7 bases and J by 1 base, with 12 bases between the two germline ends. DNA for the CDR3: TGCAGTGTTCAGGACGGGGGCACAGATACGCAGTATTTT. Translation gives CSVQDGGTDTQYF.

This clonotype was observed a few times. The V gene is TRBV29-1, the J gene TRBJ2-1, with D unresolved. Germline V gives CDR1 SQVTM, CDR2 ANQGSEA. The ends were cut back, 6 bases at V and 7 bases at J, with 13 bases in the middle. The CDR3 sequence is 12 residues long. The CDR3 region has the DNA TGCAGCGTCGGGTTGATAGGTAATGAGCAGTTCTTC. It translates to CSVGLIGNEQFF.

This clonotype was seen a few times. This chain joins TRBV6-5 and TRBJ2-3; 9 bases fit TRBD1. Per the germline V gene, CDR1 is MNHEY and CDR2 is SVGAGI. The CDR3 totals 17 residues. The V gene end was trimmed by 5 bases and the J gene end by 2 bases; junction bases not matched to a gene: 11. CDR3 sequence: CASSNHRDRVITDTQYF. CDR3 sequence (DNA): TGTGCCAGCAGTAACCACAGGGACAGGGTGATCACAGATACGCAGTATTTT.

This clonotype was detected only a few times. The V and J genes are TRBV23-1 and TRBJ2-7; D perhaps matches TRBD2 (6 bases). TRBV23-1 is recorded as an ORF, its role being uncertain. Trimming removed 5 bases from V and 6 bases from J, with 29 bases in between. The CDR3 extends over 18 amino acids. This CDR3 reads CASSGPYRTISESAEQYF. The CDR3 DNA reads as TGCGCCAGCAGTGGGCCTTACCGGACTATTTCCGAGTCGGCCGAGCAGTACTTC.

This chain uses TRBV7-2 with TRBJ1-1; tentative D call: TRBD1 (6 bases). The CDR3 has 15 residues. CDR1 SGHTA and CDR2 FQGNSA come from the germline V gene. The V end lost 2 bases, the J end lost 1 base, and 11 bases lay between the germline ends. CDR3 loop: CASSLLGHRNTEAFF. The CDR3 nucleotides are TGTGCCAGCAGCTTATTGGGACACCGGAACACTGAAGCTTTCTTT.

The rearrangement links TRBV7-2 to TRBJ2-5; TRBD2 aligns across 12 bases. J gave up 5 bases and V 5 bases, and 6 bases lay outside the gene matches. The CDR3 loop spans 15 amino acids. The V gene's germline CDR1 is SGHTA and CDR2 FQGNSA. DNA for the CDR3: TGTGCCAGCAGCCAGACTAGCGGGAGATATGAGACCCAGTACTTC. This codes for CASSQTSGRYETQYF.

This clonotype was detected a few times. This rearrangement joins TRBV20-1 to TRBJ2-5; D is undetermined. CDR1 DFQATT and CDR2 SNEGSKA come from the germline V gene (reference sequence). CDR3 length: 15 amino acids. Trimming took off 2 bases at V and 2 bases at J, with 15 bases between the two ends. Here the CDR3 reads CSARRSPEFQETQYF. The CDR3 DNA is TGCAGTGCTAGAAGGAGCCCAGAATTTCAAGAGACCCAGTACTTC.

This clonotype has more than one count but fewer than ten. The genes are TRBV5-1 and TRBJ2-3, with 11 nucleotides matching TRBD2. Trimming took 4 bases from V and 4 from J; bases not matched to a gene: 8. The CDR3 length is 16 residues. From germline, CDR1 is SGHRS and CDR2 YFSETQ. Written as DNA, the CDR3 is TGCGCCAGCAGCGCGGAGGGACTAGCGGTCTCAGATACGCAGTATTTT. Translating gives CASSAEGLAVSDTQYF.

The chain has TRBV12-3 or TRBV12-4 and TRBJ1-4; D gene unclear. V was cut by 6 bases and J by 7 bases, with 15 bases left in between. CDR3 length: 14 amino acids. The DNA for the CDR3 is TGTGCCAGCAGCTGGGGAGCCCCGACTGAAAAACTGTTTTTT. It translates to CASSWGAPTEKLFF.

This clonotype was observed a handful of times. V is TRBV7-2 and J is TRBJ1-2, with TRBD1 matching 7 bases. Trimming took 5 bases from V and 5 from J; bases not matched to a gene: 8. The CDR3 spans 14 residues. CDR1 and CDR2 (germline): SGHTA, FQGNSA. The CDR3 DNA follows: TGTGCCAGCAGCACCCGACAGGGTGGTTATGGCTACACCTTC. Protein: CASSTRQGGYGYTF. Full variable domain (remainder filled in from reference TRBV7-2 and TRBJ1-2): GAGVSQSPSNKVTEKGKDVELRCDPISGHTALYWYRQSLGQGLEFLIYFQGNSAPDKSGLPSDRFSAERTGGSVSTLTIQRTQQEDSAVYLCASSTRQGGYGYTFGSGTRLTVV.

Only a few counts were recorded for this clonotype. The chain has TRBV6-6 and TRBJ2-1, with TRBD1 as a possible D gene (6 bases). V was clipped by 7 bases and J by 8 bases, with 15 bases between them. Germline CDR1 MNHNY, CDR2 SVGAGI (reference sequence). This CDR3 region has 13 residues. The CDR3 spells CASTLTGLDEQFF. The CDR3 DNA sequence: TGTGCCAGCACCTTAACAGGGTTAGATGAGCAGTTCTTC.

This clonotype was seen many times. The chain carries TRBV12-3 or TRBV12-4 and TRBJ2-7; D possibly corresponds to TRBD1 (5 bases). Trimming pared 5 bases from V and 4 bases from J, leaving 18 bases between. The CDR3 sequence is 15 residues long. The DNA for the CDR3 is TGTGCCAGCAGTAAAGGGGTTGCGTCTGAGTACGAGCAGTACTTC. Translating gives CASSKGVASEYEQYF.

This clonotype was picked up a small number of times. The V and J genes are TRBV7-9 and TRBJ2-3; 8 positions match TRBD2. Germline trimming cut 8 bases from V and 6 bases from J; bases unmatched to any gene: 10. The germline V gene has CDR1 SEHNR and CDR2 FQNEAQ (reference sequence). CDR3 length: 14 residues. This chain's CDR3 is CASGFSGGPDTQYF. The CDR3 nucleotides are TGTGCCAGCGGTTTTTCGGGAGGGCCTGATACGCAGTATTTT.

This clonotype was seen repeatedly, ten times or more. The genes are TRBV12-3 or TRBV12-4 and TRBJ2-7, with D hard to call. V was clipped by 5 bases and J by 0 bases, with 8 bases between them. The CDR3 runs to 13 residues. CDR3 protein: CASSPSPSYEQYF. The CDR3 nucleotides are TGTGCCAGCAGTCCGTCGCCCTCCTACGAGCAGTACTTC.

This clonotype was counted only a few times. This chain links TRBV5-1 with TRBJ2-3, with D perhaps TRBD1 or TRBD2 (5 bases each). The V gene lost 3 bases and the J gene lost 4 bases, with 18 bases spanning the gap. CDR3 length equals 16 residues. Looked up from germline, CDR1 is SGHRS and CDR2 is YFSETQ. In DNA, the CDR3 is TGCGCCAGCAGCTATTCCGGGACCCCGGCTGCAGATACGCAGTATTTT. Translation gives CASSYSGTPAADTQYF. The full variable domain, completed using reference TRBV5-1 and TRBJ2-3, is KAGVTQTPRYLIKTRGQQVTLSCSPISGHRSVSWYQQTPGQGLQFLFEYFSETQRNKGNFPGRFSGRQFSNSRSEMNVSTLELGDSALYLCASSYSGTPAADTQYFGPGTRLTVL.

This clonotype was detected ten times or more. V usage is TRBV15 and J usage is TRBJ1-6; TRBD1 might be the D (5 bases). The CDR3 has 15 amino acids. Germline loops: CDR1 LNHNV, CDR2 YYDKDF (reference sequence). V lost 0 bases and J 9 bases, leaving 12 bases between the germline ends. The CDR3 protein is CATSRDVGGGSPLHF. CDR3 DNA sequence: TGTGCCACCAGCAGAGATGTGGGGGGTGGTTCACCCCTCCACTTT.

This clonotype has a handful of counts. CDR3 sequence: CASSLAAHNEQFF. The CDR3 DNA reads TGTGCCAGCAGCTTAGCGGCGCACAATGAGCAGTTCTTC. The chain links TRBV7-3 to TRBJ2-1; D remains ambiguous. The CDR3 spans 13 residues. V lost 2 bases and J 5 bases, leaving 7 bases between the germline ends. Per the germline V gene, CDR1 is SGHTA and CDR2 is FQGTGA. Looking up the rest from reference TRBV7-3 and TRBJ2-1 gives the full variable domain: GAGVSQTPSNKVTEKGKYVELRCDPISGHTALYWYRQSLGQGPEFLIYFQGTGAADDSGLPNDRFFAVRPEGSVSTLKIQRTERGDSAVYLCASSLAAHNEQFFGPGTRLTVL.

The CDR3 DNA reads TGTGCCGGAGGGGGGGCCCTCGAGGGTTCACCCCTCCACTTT. Residues: CAGGGALEGSPLHF. The chain joins TRBV7-8 to TRBJ1-6; a possible D gene is TRBD1 (6 bases). With 11 bases removed from V and 9 bases from J, the gap between germline ends came to 20 bases. CDR3 length: 14 residues. CDR1 and CDR2 from the germline V gene are SGHVS and FQNEAQ.

This clonotype was detected many times. The J gene is TRBJ2-7, the V gene TRBV3-1; TRBD1 matches 10 bases. The CDR3 length is 14 residues. In germline, CDR1 is LGHDT, CDR2 YNNKEL (reference sequence). V gave up 5 bases and J gave up 2 bases; unmatched junction bases: 3. The CDR3 nucleotides read TGTGCCAGCAGCGCTGGGACAGGGGCCTACGAGCAGTACTTC. Protein product: CASSAGTGAYEQYF.

This clonotype showed up many times. The chain links TRBV5-1 to TRBJ2-3; 9 bases are shared with TRBD2. Germline V CDR1 and CDR2: SGHRS, YFSETQ. CDR3 length: 16 amino acids. V shed 3 bases and J 5 bases; nucleotides not matched to a gene: 10. The CDR3 loop reads CASSSLAGAAGDTQYF. As DNA, the CDR3 is TGCGCCAGCAGCTCATTAGCGGGAGCGGCGGGAGATACGCAGTATTTT.

This clonotype was found a few times. The rearrangement links TRBV5-1 to TRBJ2-1, with 8 nucleotides matching TRBD2. This CDR3 has 14 residues. V gave up 5 bases and J gave up 4 bases; unmatched junction bases: 5. The germline gives CDR1 SGHRS, CDR2 YFSETQ. The CDR3 sequence: CASRAAGEYNEQFF. The CDR3 DNA reads TGCGCCAGCAGGGCAGCGGGGGAATACAATGAGCAGTTCTTC.

This clonotype was detected many times. The rearrangement joins TRBV20-1 to TRBJ2-1; 9 bases are a match to TRBD1. The CDR3 has 14 amino acids. The germline V gene has CDR1 DFQATT and CDR2 SNEGSKA (reference sequence). V lost 6 bases to trimming and J lost 4 bases; unmatched junction nucleotides: 7. In nucleotides, the CDR3 is TGCAGTGCCGGAACGGGACAGGGATACAATGAGCAGTTCTTC. It yields the protein CSAGTGQGYNEQFF.